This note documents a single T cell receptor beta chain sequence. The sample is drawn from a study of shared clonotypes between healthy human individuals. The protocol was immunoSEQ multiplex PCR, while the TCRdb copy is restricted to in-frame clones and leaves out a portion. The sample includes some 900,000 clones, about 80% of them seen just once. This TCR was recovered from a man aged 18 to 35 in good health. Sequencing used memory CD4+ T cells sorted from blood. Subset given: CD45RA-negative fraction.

The CDR3 sequence: CASSLAGSTNEKLFF. CDR3 coding DNA: TGCGCCAGCAGTCTCGCTGGTTCAACTAATGAAAAACTGTTTTTT. This rearrangement joins TRBV5-1 to TRBJ1-4; no clear D. From germline, CDR1 is SGHRS and CDR2 YFSETQ. The V and J ends lost 5 bases and 0 bases respectively, with 11 bases between them. This CDR3 spans 15 amino acids.